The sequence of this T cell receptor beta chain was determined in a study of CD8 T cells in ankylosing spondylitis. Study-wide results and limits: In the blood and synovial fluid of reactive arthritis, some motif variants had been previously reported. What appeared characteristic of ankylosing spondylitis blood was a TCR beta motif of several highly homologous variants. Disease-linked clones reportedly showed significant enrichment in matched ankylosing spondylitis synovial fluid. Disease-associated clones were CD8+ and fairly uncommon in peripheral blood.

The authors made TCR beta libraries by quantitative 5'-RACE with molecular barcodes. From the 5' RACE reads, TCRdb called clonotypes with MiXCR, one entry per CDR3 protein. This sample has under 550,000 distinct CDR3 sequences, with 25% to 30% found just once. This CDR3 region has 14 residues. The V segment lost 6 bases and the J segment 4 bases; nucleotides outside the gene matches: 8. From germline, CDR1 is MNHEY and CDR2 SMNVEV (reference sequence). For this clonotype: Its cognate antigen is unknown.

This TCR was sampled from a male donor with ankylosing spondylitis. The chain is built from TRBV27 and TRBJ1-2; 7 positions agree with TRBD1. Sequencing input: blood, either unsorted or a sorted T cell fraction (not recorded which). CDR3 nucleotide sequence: TGTGCCAGCAGCCCCCAAAGACAGGGCTATGGCTACACCTTC. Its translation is CASSPQRQGYGYTF.